This passage covers 22 T cell receptor beta chains from one sample sequenced in a study of spatial heterogeneity in lung cancer. Time point denoted: sample taken at primary tumor resection. Whole RNA, which was extracted from tumor, nontumor lung tissue or frozen PBMC, was sequenced without any cell sorting. One entry per CDR3 protein results from TCRdb running MiXCR on the 5' RACE reads. This sample carries tens of thousands of distinct CDR3 sequences, 9.5% to 15% of them seen once, and the ten largest clones take over 40%. This specimen was PBMCs, taken at surgery. The receptors originated from a male donor with early-stage non-small cell lung cancer.

This clonotype was observed a few times. This chain links TRBV29-1 with TRBJ1-2; 7 positions match TRBD1. The CDR3 is 14 amino acids. V shed 1 base and J 4 bases; nucleotides not matched to a gene: 6. Germline lookup yields CDR1 SQVTM and CDR2 ANQGSEA. CDR3 in amino acids: CSVEAGGQAYGYTF. CDR3 bases: TGCAGCGTTGAAGCAGGGGGGCAGGCCTATGGCTACACCTTC.

The genes are TRBV29-1 and TRBJ1-4; TRBD1 might be the D (6 bases). Germline assignment: CDR1 SQVTM and CDR2 ANQGSEA. The CDR3 is 12 amino acids. CDR3 in amino acids: CRPDRSNEKLFF. The CDR3 nucleotides read TGCAGACCGGACAGAAGTAATGAAAAACTGTTTTTT.

V is TRBV12-3 or TRBV12-4 and J is TRBJ1-1; D uncertain. V was trimmed by 2 bases and J by 3 bases, leaving 16 bases between them. The CDR3 loop spans 16 amino acids. This chain's CDR3 is CASSLSRFLGDTEAFF. The CDR3 DNA reads as TGTGCCAGCAGTTTATCCAGGTTCTTGGGTGACACTGAAGCTTTCTTT.

This clonotype has a handful of counts. V usage is TRBV15 and J usage is TRBJ1-5, with 8 bases aligning to TRBD1. CDR1 is LNHNV and CDR2 is YYDKDF in the germline V gene (reference sequence). The V and J ends lost 2 bases and 6 bases, in that order; junction bases with no gene match: 6. The CDR3 is made up of 15 amino acids. The CDR3 protein is CATSRSRTGSQPQHF. The CDR3 nucleotides read TGTGCCACCAGCAGATCCCGGACAGGGAGTCAGCCCCAGCATTTT.

The V call is TRBV28, the J call TRBJ2-7; D might be TRBD1 or TRBD2, each matching 7 bases. The CDR3 is 14 residues long. Germline V CDR1 and CDR2: MDHEN, SYDVKM. V lost 6 bases and J 5 bases, leaving 17 bases between the germline ends. CDR3 coding DNA: TGTGCCAGCAGCTCACAGGGGAGGGGCAACGAGCAGTACTTC. Its protein is CASSSQGRGNEQYF. The full variable domain, completed using reference TRBV28 and TRBJ2-7, is DVKVTQSSRYLVKRTGEKVFLECVQDMDHENMFWYRQDPGLGLRLIYFSYDVKMKEKGDIPEGYSVSREKKERFSLILESASTNQTSMYLCASSSQGRGNEQYFGPGTRLTVT.

The J gene is TRBJ2-1, the V gene TRBV12-3 or TRBV12-4; D could derive from TRBD1 or TRBD2 (5 bases each). This CDR3 contains 13 residues. With 6 bases removed from V and 9 bases from J, the gap between germline ends came to 15 bases. The CDR3: CASSRGPSGEQFF. In DNA form, the CDR3 reads TGTGCCAGCAGCCGGGGCCCCTCCGGTGAGCAGTTCTTC.

This clonotype was counted ten times or more. The junction departs from germline at one end; a sequencing error may be responsible. The chain combines TRBV11-1 with TRBJ2-7; maybe TRBD1 (7 bases). Germline CDR1 SGHAT, CDR2 FQDESV (reference sequence). The CDR3 is made up of 14 amino acids. In DNA form, the CDR3 reads TGTGCCAGCAGTCGACAGGGAGGTACCTACGAGCAGCACTTC. Translated: CASSRQGGTYEQHF.

This clonotype was counted only a few times. The chain employs TRBV7-3 and TRBJ2-5; D remains unclear. The CDR3 length is 15 residues. Germline CDR1 SGHTA, CDR2 FQGTGA. V shed 5 bases and J shed 2 bases, with 15 bases lying between them. Here the CDR3 DNA reads TGTGCCAGCAGCCCCACGTACCGTGAGCAAGAGACCCAGTACTTC. It yields the protein CASSPTYREQETQYF.

This clonotype was seen only a few times. The J gene is TRBJ1-5, the V gene TRBV3-1; maybe TRBD1 (6 bases). Trimming took 0 bases from V and 5 from J, leaving 8 bases between them. The CDR3 contains 14 residues. Per germline, CDR1 LGHDT and CDR2 YNNKEL (reference sequence). The DNA of the CDR3 is TGTGCCAGCAGCCAAGAACAGGGAGATCAGCCCCAGCATTTT. The encoded protein is CASSQEQGDQPQHF.

This clonotype was seen a handful of times. The CDR3 nucleotides read TGTGCCAGCAGCGAGTGGAGGGGCCAGGGTTCTGAAAAACTGTTTTTT. Translated: CASSEWRGQGSEKLFF. The V gene is TRBV7-2, the J gene TRBJ1-4; D is possibly TRBD1 (5 bases). V gave up 5 bases and J gave up 7 bases, with 20 bases separating them. Germline V CDR1 and CDR2: SGHTA, FQGNSA. The CDR3 covers 16 residues.

The table lists this clonotype with a few counts. The chain combines TRBV2 with TRBJ1-5; no clear D gene. The CDR3 length is 14 residues. Trimming took off 4 bases at V and 6 bases at J, with 13 bases between the two ends. CDR1 is SNHLY, CDR2 FYNNEI, per germline. Here the CDR3 reads CASSAGIPAQPQHF. The CDR3 DNA reads as TGTGCCAGCAGTGCGGGGATTCCGGCTCAGCCCCAGCATTTT.

The chain links TRBV29-1 to TRBJ1-5; TRBD1 is a possible D gene (6 bases). Germline loops: CDR1 SQVTM, CDR2 ANQGSEA. Trimming took off 0 bases at V and 6 bases at J, with 12 bases between the two ends. The CDR3 is made up of 14 amino acids. The CDR3 sequence is CSVEDGGGGQPQHF. CDR3 nucleotides: TGCAGCGTTGAAGATGGAGGGGGTGGTCAGCCCCAGCATTTT.

In this sample, this clonotype turned up many times. The rearrangement uses TRBV11-2 and TRBJ2-4; D remains unclear. The V end was cut by 8 bases, the J end by 0 bases, with 17 bases between. CDR1 is SGHAT and CDR2 is FQNNGV in the germline V gene. This CDR3 is 16 amino acids long. CDR3 in DNA: TGTGCCAGCTCTAGTCTCGGGTGGCTAGCCAAAAACATTCAGTACTTC. Encoded protein: CASSSLGWLAKNIQYF.

The genes are TRBV13 and TRBJ2-5; 8 bases map to TRBD2. The CDR3 is 14 residues long. In germline, CDR1 is PRHDT, CDR2 FYEKMQ (reference sequence). V trimming: 0 bases; J trimming: 3 bases; junction bases outside the gene matches: 0. The CDR3 loop is CASSLGAGEETQYF. DNA for the CDR3: TGTGCCAGCAGCTTAGGAGCGGGAGAAGAGACCCAGTACTTC.

The V and J genes are TRBV19 and TRBJ2-7; possibly TRBD1 or TRBD2 for D (5 bases each). This CDR3 comprises 14 residues. Germline V gene sequence: CDR1 LNHDA, CDR2 SQIVND (reference sequence). V was cut by 8 bases and J by 2 bases, with 16 bases left in between. The CDR3 nucleotides read TGTGCCAGTGGTCTCGGGACCGACACCTACGAGCAGTACTTC. This sequence encodes CASGLGTDTYEQYF. Full variable domain (rest looked up from reference TRBV19 and TRBJ2-7): DGGITQSPKYLFRKEGQNVTLSCEQNLNHDAMYWYRQDPGQGLRLIYYSQIVNDFQKGDIAEGYSVSREKKESFPLTVTSAQKNPTAFYLCASGLGTDTYEQYFGPGTRLTVT.

The chain couples TRBV5-1 to TRBJ1-4; D is unresolved. Germline CDR1 reads SGHRS; CDR2 reads YFSETQ. The length of the CDR3 is 14 residues. Between the trimmed V and J ends, which lost 2 bases and 3 bases, there was a span of 8 bases. The DNA of the CDR3 is TGCGCCAGCAGCTTCGGCAGATCTAATGAAAAACTGTTTTTT. It specifies CASSFGRSNEKLFF.

There are a few counts of this clonotype. The rearrangement links TRBV6-2 or TRBV6-3 to TRBJ2-6; D unclear. The CDR3 length is 16 residues. V shed 7 bases and J shed 4 bases, with 17 bases lying between them. Germline assignment: CDR1 MNHEY and CDR2 SVGEGT. The DNA of the CDR3 is TGTGCCAGCACCCGAGATGGCGTAAGGGGGGCCAACGTCCTGACTTTC. The encoded protein is CASTRDGVRGANVLTF.

The chain recombines TRBV11-2 with TRBJ2-7; the D is unclear. CDR1 and CDR2 (germline): SGHAT, FQNNGV. Between the trimmed V and J ends, which lost 2 bases and 0 bases, there was a span of 11 bases. The CDR3 runs 15 residues. The CDR3 nucleotides read TGTGCCAGCAGCTTAAGAACAGTAACCTCCTACGAGCAGTACTTC. It is translated as CASSLRTVTSYEQYF.

In its sample, this clonotype ranks as medium-sized (0.01 to 0.1%). The chain couples TRBV7-9 to TRBJ2-3, with TRBD2 matching 16 bases. V shed 4 bases, J shed 5 bases, and the junction held 6 bases outside the gene matches. This CDR3 contains 17 residues. Looked up from germline, CDR1 is SEHNR and CDR2 is FQNEAQ (reference sequence). The CDR3 spells CASSSQGLAGGGDTQYF. The CDR3 DNA sequence: TGTGCCAGCAGCTCGCAGGGACTAGCGGGAGGGGGAGATACGCAGTATTTT.

The chain links TRBV27 to TRBJ2-7, with 10 bases matching TRBD1. The CDR3 is 12 amino acids. Germline V gene data show CDR1 as MNHEY and CDR2 as SMNVEV (reference sequence). J gave up 3 bases and V 9 bases, and 2 bases lay outside the gene matches. The CDR3 sequence: CASRTGGYEQYF. Written as DNA, the CDR3 is TGTGCCAGTCGGACAGGGGGCTACGAGCAGTACTTC.

This clonotype is a singleton in its sample. This may stem from a read error, because a much larger clone lies one nucleotide away. The chain recombines TRBV7-9 with TRBJ2-7; TRBD2 is a possible D gene (6 bases). The germline V gene encodes CDR1 SEHNR and CDR2 FQNEAQ (reference sequence). This CDR3 has 13 residues. Here the CDR3 reads CASSPGPTSRQHF. The CDR3 coding sequence is TGTGCCAGCAGCCCCGGGCCGACTAGTCGGCAGCACTTC.

The chain combines TRBV29-1 with TRBJ2-1, with D perhaps TRBD1 or TRBD2 (5 bases each). Germline CDR1 reads SQVTM; CDR2 reads ANQGSEA. V shed 6 bases and J shed 9 bases, with 21 bases lying between them. This CDR3 has 14 residues. For the CDR3, the DNA is TGCAGCGTGTCCGGGACCAACGTTTTTGGTGAGCAGTTCTTC. Translating gives CSVSGTNVFGEQFF.